The 24 T cell receptor beta chains reported below all come from one sample, sequenced in a study of post-analysis software for immune sequencing data. Antigens for these TCRs are unknown. Study-wide results and limits: Patients used five TRBV segments, including TRBV5-6, TRBV5-1 and TRBV20-1, more often than controls.

Unique molecular identifiers were carried by the TCR beta cDNA libraries. TCRdb re-analysed the PCR reads in MiXCR, keeping a single row per CDR3 protein. The data show approximately 250,000 distinct CDR3 sequences, about 40% seen once. The sample consisted of blood. These receptors were collected from a girl under 18 with multiple sclerosis.

The gene calls are TRBV19 and TRBJ2-6, with 8 bases aligning to TRBD1. After removal of 7 bases from V and 0 bases from J, the junction contained 5 bases not matched to a gene. Germline V lookup: CDR1 LNHDA, CDR2 SQIVND (reference sequence). The CDR3 consists of 16 residues. In DNA, the CDR3 is TGTGCCAGTACGGACAGGGTAGTCTCTGGGGCCAACGTCCTGACTTTC. Translation gives CASTDRVVSGANVLTF.

Note on this clonotype: With a much larger clone just one base away, this may be a read error. The CDR3 loop reads CACSLGLYNEQFF. DNA of the CDR3: TGCGCCTGCAGCTTGGGGCTCTACAATGAGCAGTTCTTC. V is TRBV5-1 and J is TRBJ2-1; tentatively, D is TRBD1 (5 bases). The CDR3 loop spans 13 amino acids. Germline V lookup: CDR1 SGHRS, CDR2 YFSETQ.

The chain joins TRBV18 to TRBJ2-4; 8 nucleotides align to TRBD1. The CDR3 extends over 15 amino acids. The V and J ends lost 3 bases and 6 bases, in that order; junction bases with no gene match: 7. Germline CDR1 and CDR2: KGHSH and LQKENI. CDR3 residues: CASSPNPGGRNIQYF. The CDR3 DNA is TGTGCCAGCTCACCCAACCCAGGGGGCAGAAACATTCAGTACTTC.

There are a few counts of this clonotype. The J gene is TRBJ2-7, the V gene TRBV7-9; 7 nucleotides match TRBD1. Near its end, the DNA agrees better with TRBJ2-5, so the J call may be wrong. The CDR3 sequence is 16 residues long. Germline loops: CDR1 SEHNR, CDR2 FQNEAQ (reference sequence). The CDR3: CASSFDLQGRQETQYF. The CDR3 DNA follows: TGTGCCAGCAGCTTTGACTTACAGGGGCGTCAAGAGACCCAGTACTTC.

This clonotype was observed a handful of times. A read error may explain this, as a much larger clone is one base away. The chain links TRBV5-1 to TRBJ1-2; 12 nucleotides align to TRBD1. From germline, CDR1 is SGHRS and CDR2 YFSETQ. The V gene end was trimmed by 3 bases and the J gene end by 6 bases; junction bases not matched to a gene: 3. This CDR3 is built from 14 residues. The CDR3 nucleotides read TGCGCCAGCAGCTGCGGGGACAGGGGGCATGGCTACACCTTC. Protein product: CASSCGDRGHGYTF.

This clonotype was found many times. The chain has TRBV10-3 and TRBJ1-5; D is undetermined. Looked up from germline, CDR1 is ENHRY and CDR2 is SYGVKD. The CDR3 is 13 amino acids. Trimming took 7 bases from V and 4 from J, leaving 11 bases between them. This CDR3 is CAITEQENQPQHF. In DNA, the CDR3 is TGTGCCATCACCGAGCAGGAAAATCAGCCCCAGCATTTT.

The chain recombines TRBV20-1 with TRBJ2-7; D ambiguous. The ends were cut back, 7 bases at V and 5 bases at J, with 18 bases in the middle. The CDR3 runs to 13 residues. CDR1 DFQATT and CDR2 SNEGSKA come from the germline V gene (reference sequence). This CDR3 reads CSVRRRLLDEQYF. In DNA form, the CDR3 reads TGCAGTGTGAGGCGACGTCTCCTTGACGAGCAGTACTTC.

There are many counts of this clonotype. The chain links TRBV3-1 to TRBJ2-3; TRBD2 matches 8 bases. The V and J ends lost 4 bases and 4 bases, in that order; junction bases with no gene match: 10. CDR3 length: 16 amino acids. Germline CDR1 reads LGHDT; CDR2 reads YNNKEL (reference sequence). The CDR3 DNA reads as TGTGCCAGCAGCCTCCCGGGAGGGGGGTCCCCAGATACGCAGTATTTT. Its protein is CASSLPGGGSPDTQYF.

Here the CDR3 reads CASSIGVSGNTIYF. The CDR3, as DNA: TGTGCCAGTAGTATTGGGGTATCTGGAAACACCATATATTTT. The chain couples TRBV19 to TRBJ1-3; D call uncertain. From germline, CDR1 is LNHDA and CDR2 SQIVND (reference sequence). The V gene lost 3 bases and the J gene lost 1 base, with 7 bases spanning the gap. The CDR3 contains 14 residues.

This clonotype was observed a few times. One junction end disagrees with the germline gene, perhaps due to a read error. The chain couples TRBV12-3 or TRBV12-4 to TRBJ1-2; 9 nucleotides agree with TRBD1. This CDR3 region has 12 residues. CDR3 in DNA: TGTGCCAGCAGGAAGGGACAGGGTGGCTACATCTTC. Protein product: CASRKGQGGYIF.

This clonotype was recorded at least ten times. The rearrangement joins TRBV7-3 to TRBJ2-1; 7 nucleotides align to TRBD2. The V gene end was trimmed by 2 bases and the J gene end by 5 bases; junction bases not matched to a gene: 3. CDR1 and CDR2 (germline): SGHTA, FQGTGA. This CDR3 has 14 residues. In nucleotides, the CDR3 is TGTGCCAGCAGCTTATGGGAGGGTGACAATGAGCAGTTCTTC. Its protein is CASSLWEGDNEQFF.

In its sample, this clonotype was seen many times. The chain couples TRBV5-1 to TRBJ2-4; perhaps D is TRBD1 or TRBD2 (7 bases each). V lost 3 bases and J lost 8, with 21 bases in between. This CDR3 region has 16 residues. Germline V gene data show CDR1 as SGHRS and CDR2 as YFSETQ. DNA for the CDR3: TGCGCCAGCAGCTCAAGATTGGGAGGGGGCAGCGACATTCAGTACTTC. This codes for CASSSRLGGGSDIQYF.

A remark on this clonotype: Germline is not matched at one junction end, which may reflect a read error. This sequence joins TRBV4-1 and TRBJ2-6, with a tentative D call TRBD1 (5 bases). The CDR3 consists of 15 residues. From germline, CDR1 is MGHRA and CDR2 YSYEKL. For the CDR3, the DNA is TGCGCCAGCAGCCAATTTATCTCTGGGGCCAACGTCCCGACTTTC. The encoded protein is CASSQFISGANVPTF.

This rearrangement joins TRBV27 to TRBJ2-1, with TRBD2 matching 12 bases. Trimming at V came to 6 bases and at J to 5 bases, leaving 5 bases not matched to a gene. The CDR3 covers 15 residues. The germline gives CDR1 MNHEY, CDR2 SMNVEV (reference sequence). CDR3 loop: CASSPSSGGDNEQFF. DNA for the CDR3: TGTGCCAGCAGCCCCTCTAGCGGGGGGGACAATGAGCAGTTCTTC.

The table lists this clonotype with many counts. V is TRBV7-9 and J is TRBJ1-2; D unresolved. The CDR3 spans 13 residues. V was shortened by 5 bases and J by 5 bases, with 12 bases between the two germline ends. Germline V gene lookup returns CDR1 SEHNR and CDR2 FQNEAQ (reference sequence). CDR3 loop: CASSDGSNYGYTF. Written as DNA, the CDR3 is TGTGCCAGCAGCGACGGGTCGAATTATGGCTACACCTTC.

V and J are TRBV19 and TRBJ2-7; D gene unclear. The CDR3 runs 14 residues. Between the trimmed V and J ends, which lost 5 bases and 2 bases, there was a span of 13 bases. The germline CDR1 and CDR2 sequences are LNHDA and SQIVND (reference sequence). The DNA for the CDR3 is TGTGCCAGTAGTGTTGAAGGATGGGCCTACGAGCAGTACTTC. Protein: CASSVEGWAYEQYF.

The CDR3 region is CASSLQQILYEQYF. The CDR3 region has the DNA TGTGCCAGCAGTTTGCAGCAGATTCTCTACGAGCAGTACTTC. The chain carries TRBV12-3 or TRBV12-4 and TRBJ2-7; D uncertain. The CDR3 is 14 amino acids. Between the trimmed V and J ends, which lost 3 bases and 3 bases, there was a span of 12 bases.

The chain joins TRBV4-3 to TRBJ1-2; perhaps TRBD1 as D (6 bases). There are 14 residues in the CDR3. Trimming pared 1 base from V and 4 bases from J, leaving 10 bases between. Germline-derived CDR1 and CDR2 are LGHNA and YSLEER. The CDR3 protein is CASSQVRGGYGYTF. DNA for the CDR3: TGCGCCAGCAGCCAAGTACGAGGGGGCTATGGCTACACCTTC.

This chain joins TRBV2 and TRBJ2-7; 8 bases are shared with TRBD2. In germline, CDR1 is SNHLY, CDR2 FYNNEI. J gave up 5 bases and V 6 bases, and 9 bases lay outside the gene matches. The CDR3 has 14 residues. This CDR3 reads CASSVSGTRDEQYF. In DNA form, the CDR3 reads TGTGCCAGCAGCGTATCCGGGACTAGAGACGAGCAGTACTTC.

This clonotype was picked up many times. The rearrangement joins TRBV15 to TRBJ2-5; 9 bases agree with TRBD1. The trim removed 0 bases at V and 4 bases at J, leaving 6 bases unmatched. CDR3 length equals 16 residues. The V gene's germline CDR1 is LNHNV and CDR2 YYDKDF (reference sequence). In nucleotides, the CDR3 is TGTGCCACCAGCAGAGATTTGGGACAGGGACGAGAGACCCAGTACTTC. Protein sequence: CATSRDLGQGRETQYF.

This clonotype occurred many times. The junction differs from germline at one of its ends, possibly a read error. The chain uses TRBV29-1 and TRBJ1-1; 7 bases are shared with TRBD1. From germline, CDR1 is SQVTM and CDR2 ANQGSEA. There are 13 residues in the CDR3. For the CDR3, the DNA is TGCAGCGTGGACAGGCATCTGAACGCTGAAGCTTTCTTT. Protein: CSVDRHLNAEAFF.

The gene calls are TRBV3-1 and TRBJ1-1; tentatively, D is TRBD1 (5 bases). The CDR3 has 14 residues. Trimming stripped 3 bases from V and 0 bases from J, with 8 bases between. CDR1 and CDR2 (germline): LGHDT, YNNKEL (reference sequence). CDR3 residues: CASSHGTLNTEAFF. CDR3 nucleotide sequence: TGTGCCAGCAGCCACGGGACTTTGAACACTGAAGCTTTCTTT.

This chain links TRBV5-4 with TRBJ2-1; 8 bases match TRBD2. J gave up 7 bases and V 7 bases, and 19 bases lay outside the gene matches. Germline CDR1 and CDR2: SGHNT and YYREEE (reference sequence). The CDR3 contains 17 residues. In nucleotides, the CDR3 is TGTGCCAGCCAAAAAGGAGTCCGGGAGGGCGTGGGGAATGAGCAGTTCTTC. Residues: CASQKGVREGVGNEQFF. The whole variable domain, filled in from reference TRBV5-4 and TRBJ2-1, reads ETGVTQSPTHLIKTRGQQVTLRCSSQSGHNTVSWYQQALGQGPQFIFQYYREEENGRGNFPPRFSGLQFPNYSSELNVNALELDDSALYLCASQKGVREGVGNEQFFGPGTRLTVL.

This clonotype was recorded many times. CDR3 sequence (DNA): TGCGCCAGCAGCTTGGAGCTTCGCGGGGGCTACACCTTC. Residues: CASSLELRGGYTF. The chain combines TRBV5-1 with TRBJ1-2; D not resolved. Germline values: CDR1 SGHRS, CDR2 YFSETQ. The CDR3 contains 13 residues. Trimming pared 0 bases from V and 8 bases from J, leaving 11 bases between.